The next 22 T cell receptor beta chains were all read from a single sample in a study of T-cell memory formation after mild COVID-19. TCRdb reprocessed the 5' RACE reads with MiXCR, giving one entry per CDR3 protein. The repertoire consists of about 88,000 distinct CDR3 sequences, with around 25% occurring once and the leading ten covering roughly 39%. The sequenced material came from PBMCs or a T cell subset sorted from them (not recorded which). All receptors derive from a man aged 18 to 30 who had mild COVID-19 (a few samples of this study predate the infection). Cell type and time point are not known.

The V and J genes are TRBV6-2 or TRBV6-3 and TRBJ2-3; D is uncertain. Trimming pared 7 bases from V and 4 bases from J, leaving 12 bases between. Germline CDR1 reads MNHEY; CDR2 reads SVGEGT. CDR3 length: 13 residues. CDR3 sequence: CASNTEVADTQYF. CDR3 bases: TGTGCCAGCAATACAGAAGTAGCAGATACGCAGTATTTT.

V usage is TRBV10-3 and J usage is TRBJ1-1; D is unclear. Germline CDR1 is ENHRY and CDR2 is SYGVKD. Trimming cost V 6 bases and J 6 bases, with 11 bases left between them. The CDR3 length is 12 residues. The CDR3 spells CAISPGRAEAFF. DNA for the CDR3: TGTGCCATCAGCCCCGGGAGGGCTGAAGCTTTCTTT.

The V gene is TRBV7-9, the J gene TRBJ1-1; the match to TRBD1 covers 11 bases. Germline CDR1 is SEHNR and CDR2 is FQNEAQ (reference sequence). V lost 4 bases, J lost 4 bases, and 8 bases stayed unmatched. The CDR3 sequence is 16 residues long. The CDR3 sequence: CASSSGTGGLGTEAFF. DNA of the CDR3: TGTGCCAGCAGCTCAGGGACAGGGGGTCTGGGCACTGAAGCTTTCTTT.

The chain couples TRBV7-6 to TRBJ1-2; the D gene is possibly TRBD1 (6 bases). This CDR3 is 14 amino acids long. Germline V gene lookup returns CDR1 SGHVS and CDR2 FNYEAQ. The V end was cut by 5 bases, the J end by 4 bases, with 14 bases between. The CDR3 region is CASSVRQVPYGYTF. For the CDR3, the DNA is TGTGCCAGCAGCGTGCGACAGGTTCCCTATGGCTACACCTTC.

The chain couples TRBV9 to TRBJ2-2; 7 nucleotides line up with TRBD1. The junction had 9 bases not matched to a gene; V was cut back by 3 bases and J by 4 bases. Germline V gene lookup returns CDR1 SGDLS and CDR2 YYNGEE. This CDR3 is 16 amino acids long. The CDR3 reads CASSGTGVLFTGELFF. The CDR3 DNA sequence: TGTGCCAGCAGCGGCACAGGGGTATTGTTCACCGGGGAGCTGTTTTTT.

This clonotype appeared a few times. The chain employs TRBV12-3 or TRBV12-4 and TRBJ2-7; D is ambiguous. The CDR3 covers 13 residues. V was shortened by 5 bases and J by 5 bases, with 13 bases between the two germline ends. CDR3 region: CASSLLVTHEQYF. In DNA, the CDR3 is TGTGCCAGCAGTCTGCTAGTAACCCACGAGCAGTACTTC.

This clonotype was found many times. V is TRBV2 and J is TRBJ2-1; possible D gene TRBD1, 6 bases. Per the germline V gene, CDR1 is SNHLY and CDR2 is FYNNEI. This CDR3 is 14 amino acids long. Trimming left V 5 bases short and J 7 bases short, with 15 bases between. The CDR3 reads CASSPWGRGNEQFF. As DNA, the CDR3 is TGTGCCAGCAGTCCTTGGGGCAGGGGAAATGAGCAGTTCTTC. Based on the CDR3 plus reference TRBV2 and TRBJ2-1, the full variable domain is EPEVTQTPSHQVTQMGQEVILRCVPISNHLYFYWYRQILGQKVEFLVSFYNNEISEKSEIFDDQFSVERPDGSNFTLKIRSTKLEDSAMYFCASSPWGRGNEQFFGPGTRLTVL.

This clonotype was detected only a few times. The V call is TRBV6-5, the J call TRBJ2-2; D unresolved. V lost 8 bases and J 0 bases, leaving 13 bases between the germline ends. The CDR3 covers 15 residues. The germline V gene has CDR1 MNHEY and CDR2 SVGAGI. The CDR3 loop reads CASSSSGANTGELFF. CDR3 bases: TGTGCCAGCTCTAGTTCAGGCGCGAACACCGGGGAGCTGTTTTTT.

The chain employs TRBV3-1 and TRBJ2-4; D gene ambiguous. This CDR3 is built from 17 residues. The V and J ends lost 1 base and 1 base respectively, with 14 bases between them. Germline CDR1 and CDR2: LGHDT and YNNKEL (reference sequence). In DNA, the CDR3 is TGTGCCAGCAGCCAAGCAGCGTTCGGCGAGGCCAAAAACATTCAGTACTTC. Translation gives CASSQAAFGEAKNIQYF.

This clonotype was picked up a small number of times. J is TRBJ2-1 and V is TRBV15; 7 nucleotides match TRBD1. This CDR3 is built from 16 residues. CDR1 and CDR2 from the germline V gene are LNHNV and YYDKDF (reference sequence). V gave up 5 bases and J gave up 2 bases; unmatched junction bases: 9. The CDR3 reads CATSASGTAPYNEQFF. The CDR3 DNA reads as TGTGCCACCAGCGCCTCCGGGACAGCACCCTACAATGAGCAGTTCTTC. Combining the CDR3 with reference TRBV15 and TRBJ2-1 gives the whole variable domain DAMVIQNPRYQVTQFGKPVTLSCSQTLNHNVMYWYQQKSSQAPKLLFHYYDKDFNNEADTPDNFQSRRPNTSFCFLDIRSPGLGDTAMYLCATSASGTAPYNEQFFGPGTRLTVL.

In this sample, this clonotype turned up a few times. The rearrangement links TRBV6-2 or TRBV6-3 to TRBJ2-1; the D is unclear. V was shortened by 6 bases and J by 8 bases, with 14 bases between the two germline ends. The CDR3 is made up of 13 amino acids. Germline V gene data show CDR1 as MNHEY and CDR2 as SVGEGT. CDR3 region: CASSLGTSDEQFF. The CDR3 DNA is TGTGCCAGCAGCTTGGGCACTTCAGATGAGCAGTTCTTC.

This clonotype was seen a few times. This chain links TRBV9 with TRBJ1-6; the D gene is possibly TRBD1 (5 bases). The CDR3 length is 15 residues. Trimming left V 3 bases short and J 7 bases short, with 14 bases between. The germline CDR1 and CDR2 sequences are SGDLS and YYNGEE. This chain's CDR3 is CASSDGGLGNSPLHF. The CDR3 DNA reads as TGTGCCAGCAGCGATGGGGGGTTGGGAAATTCACCCCTCCACTTT. Full variable domain (missing parts from reference TRBV9 and TRBJ1-6): DSGVTQTPKHLITATGQRVTLRCSPRSGDLSVYWYQQSLDQGLQFLIQYYNGEERAKGNILERFSAQQFPDLHSELNLSSLELGDSALYFCASSDGGLGNSPLHFGNGTRLTVT.

The gene calls are TRBV5-5 and TRBJ1-5; 8 bases map to TRBD1. Germline CDR1 is SGHKS and CDR2 is YYEKEE (reference sequence). V gave up 5 bases and J gave up 6 bases; unmatched junction bases: 4. The CDR3 is made up of 13 amino acids. CDR3 nucleotides: TGTGCCAGCAGACAGGGGGACTTTCAGCCCCAGCATTTT. It specifies CASRQGDFQPQHF.

There are a few counts of this clonotype. The CDR3 loop is CASSQTGGHTQYF. CDR3 nucleotide sequence: TGTGCCAGCAGCCAAACAGGGGGCCATACGCAGTATTTT. The chain carries TRBV12-3 or TRBV12-4 and TRBJ2-3, with TRBD1 matching 9 bases. V dropped 6 bases and J dropped 7; count of bases not matched to a gene: 5. This CDR3 has 13 residues.

This clonotype was counted a few times. The chain carries TRBV24-1 and TRBJ2-5; 10 positions match TRBD2. Trimming cost V 4 bases and J 4 bases; bases outside gene matches: 5. Germline-derived CDR1 and CDR2 are KGHDR and SFDVKD. The CDR3 consists of 15 residues. The CDR3 nucleotides read TGTGCCACCAGTGAGGAGCGGGGGGGCCGAGAGACCCAGTACTTC. Residues: CATSEERGGRETQYF.

The chain links TRBV11-2 to TRBJ1-1; D gene ambiguous. Trimming removed 1 base at V and 2 bases at J, with 8 bases between. This CDR3 is 14 amino acids long. From germline, CDR1 is SGHAT and CDR2 FQNNGV. The CDR3: CASSLGRINTEAFF. The CDR3, as DNA: TGTGCCAGCAGCTTAGGAAGAATTAACACTGAAGCTTTCTTT.

CDR3 nucleotides: TGTGCCACCAGTGAGGGGACTACGTTGGGGGATACGCAGTATTTT. Translated: CATSEGTTLGDTQYF. The V gene is TRBV24-1, the J gene TRBJ2-3, with 7 positions matching TRBD2. V dropped 4 bases and J dropped 6; count of bases not matched to a gene: 9. Germline CDR1 and CDR2: KGHDR and SFDVKD. The CDR3 sequence is 15 residues long.

The rearrangement links TRBV7-9 to TRBJ2-1; tentative D call: TRBD2 (5 bases). In germline, CDR1 is SEHNR, CDR2 FQNEAQ (reference sequence). V was clipped by 0 bases and J by 9 bases, with 9 bases between them. The CDR3 length is 13 residues. In DNA form, the CDR3 reads TGTGCCAGCAGCTTAGCGCCTAGCTTTGAGCAGTTCTTC. Its translation: CASSLAPSFEQFF.

A few counts support this clonotype. The chain employs TRBV4-3 and TRBJ2-7; D is tentatively TRBD1 or TRBD2 (5 bases each). Per the germline V gene, CDR1 is LGHNA and CDR2 is YSLEER. V was clipped by 0 bases and J by 0 bases, with 9 bases between them. This CDR3 contains 15 residues. The CDR3 nucleotides are TGCGCCAGCAGCCAAGAGGCAGGGAGCTCCTACGAGCAGTACTTC. Protein product: CASSQEAGSSYEQYF.

This clonotype was detected once. No conserved phenylalanine or tryptophan ends this CDR3, so it is likely a read error. This chain joins TRBV6-2 or TRBV6-3 and TRBJ2-1; possibly TRBD1 or TRBD2 for D (5 bases each). Germline CDR1 MNHEY, CDR2 SVGEGT. V was pared by 6 bases and J by 3 bases, with 15 bases between. The CDR3 spans 15 residues. The chain's CDR3 is CASRPRDGYYNEQFL. CDR3 bases: TGTGCCAGCAGACCCCGGGACGGCTACTACAATGAGCAGTTCTTA.

This clonotype came up a few times. The chain joins TRBV11-1 to TRBJ2-3; D is uncertain. CDR3 length: 14 residues. With 5 bases removed from V and 2 bases from J, the gap between germline ends came to 11 bases. The germline V gene has CDR1 SGHAT and CDR2 FQDESV (reference sequence). CDR3 protein: CASSRDQSTDTQYF. Here the CDR3 DNA reads TGTGCCAGCAGCCGCGACCAATCCACAGATACGCAGTATTTT.

This clonotype has just a few counts. The chain uses TRBV12-3 or TRBV12-4 and TRBJ2-1; tentative D call: TRBD2 (6 bases). This CDR3 spans 14 amino acids. The germline V and J ends were trimmed by 4 bases and 0 bases, with 7 bases remaining between them. CDR3 in DNA: TGTGCCAGCAGTTACGGGAGCTCCTACAATGAGCAGTTCTTC. This sequence encodes CASSYGSSYNEQFF.